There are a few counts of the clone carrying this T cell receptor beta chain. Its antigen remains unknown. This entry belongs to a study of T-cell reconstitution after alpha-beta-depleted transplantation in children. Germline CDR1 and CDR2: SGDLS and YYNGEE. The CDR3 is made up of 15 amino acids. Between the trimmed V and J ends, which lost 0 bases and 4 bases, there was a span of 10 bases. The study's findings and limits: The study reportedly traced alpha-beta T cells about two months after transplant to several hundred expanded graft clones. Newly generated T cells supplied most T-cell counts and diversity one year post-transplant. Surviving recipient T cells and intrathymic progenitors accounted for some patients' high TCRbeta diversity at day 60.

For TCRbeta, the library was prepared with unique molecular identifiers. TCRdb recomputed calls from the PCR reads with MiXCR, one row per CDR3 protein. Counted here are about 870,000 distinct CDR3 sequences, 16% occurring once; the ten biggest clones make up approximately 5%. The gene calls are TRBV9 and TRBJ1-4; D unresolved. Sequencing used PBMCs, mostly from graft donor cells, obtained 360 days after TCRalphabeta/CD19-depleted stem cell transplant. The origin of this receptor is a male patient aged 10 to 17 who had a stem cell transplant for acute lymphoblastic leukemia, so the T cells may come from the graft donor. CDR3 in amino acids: CASSVENRINEKLFF. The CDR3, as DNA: TGTGCCAGCAGCGTAGAAAACCGAATTAATGAAAAACTGTTTTTT.